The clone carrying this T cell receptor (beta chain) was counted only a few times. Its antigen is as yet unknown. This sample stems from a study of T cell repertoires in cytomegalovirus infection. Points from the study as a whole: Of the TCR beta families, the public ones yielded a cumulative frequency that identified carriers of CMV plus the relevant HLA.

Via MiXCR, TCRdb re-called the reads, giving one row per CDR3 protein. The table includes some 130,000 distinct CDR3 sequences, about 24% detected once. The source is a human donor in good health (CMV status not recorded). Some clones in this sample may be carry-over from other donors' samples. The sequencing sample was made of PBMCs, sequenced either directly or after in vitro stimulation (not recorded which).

The CDR3 nucleotides are TGTGCCAGCAGCACTCAGGGGAGACAGGGATCCGGGGAGCAGTACTTC. Its protein product is CASSTQGRQGSGEQYF. The chain links TRBV12-3 or TRBV12-4 to TRBJ2-7; 7 nucleotides match TRBD1. The CDR3 runs 16 residues. Trimming took 6 bases from V and 7 from J; bases not matched to a gene: 18.